This TCR beta chain appears in the sequencing data of a study of PD-1 blockade in classical Hodgkin lymphoma. The overall study: Once every 2 weeks, patients received intravenous nivolumab at 3 mg/kg.

Trimming removed 5 bases at V and 5 bases at J, with 16 bases between. The CDR3 consists of 15 residues. Germline lookup yields CDR1 SGHTA and CDR2 FQGNSA. A note on this clone: Antigen: not known.

Notes on the study in general: For complete responders, baseline diversity was comparable to that of newly diagnosed patients.

Brentuximab vedotin exposure varied, and every patient relapsed after autologous stem cell transplantation. Produced via immunoSEQ multiplex PCR; TCRdb's table is partial and in-frame only. The data show about 41,000 clones, roughly 86% seen once. The receptor's source is a human donor with classical Hodgkin lymphoma. Sequences were derived from peripheral blood mononuclear cells (PBMCs), sampled before the second cycle of nivolumab. The chain has TRBV7-2 and TRBJ2-1; the D gene could be TRBD1 or TRBD2 (5 bases each). In DNA form, the CDR3 reads TGTGCCAGCAGCCCCTACCCCGGGACCGACAATGAGCAGTTCTTC. It is translated as CASSPYPGTDNEQFF.